Below, one T cell receptor beta chain is given with its context. The sample originates from a study of beta chain features in type 1 diabetes. The CDR3 length is 13 residues. Germline V gene lookup returns CDR1 SGDLS and CDR2 YYNGEE. Between the trimmed V and J ends, which lost 4 bases and 4 bases, there was a span of 11 bases. Isolated RNA was reverse transcribed in full, so expressed TCRB transcripts were sequenced. Sequenced by immunoSEQ multiplex PCR; TCRdb stores in-frame clones only, minus some. The sample consists of under 250,000 clones, 25% to 30% of them appearing once. The source of this sequence is a man in his thirties or forties in good health. The sample was central memory CD4+ T cells from blood. The chain combines TRBV9 with TRBJ2-5, with D possibly matching TRBD2 (5 bases). For the CDR3, the DNA is TGTGCCAGCAGCCGAACTAGTCTAGAGACCCAGTACTTC. It is translated as CASSRTSLETQYF.